This entry lists 9 T cell receptor beta chains sequenced from one sample in a study of blood T cell repertoires in COVID-19 (dated by TCRdb to about 2020). The library was built by means of the immunoSEQ multiplex PCR assay. TCRdb's version of the immuneACCESS table is confined to in-frame rearrangements and falls short of the full clone set. An unresolved V gene accounts for under half of the shortfall where checked; the remainder is of unknown origin. The table for this sample lists about 300,000 clones; around 87% of them were counted only once. The top ten hold over 1% of the sample. The sequencing sample was made of peripheral blood. The source of these receptors is a man in his sixties or seventies with acute or convalescent COVID-19.

The chain has TRBV29-1 and TRBJ2-2; 8 bases line up with TRBD1. Germline CDR1 and CDR2: SQVTM and ANQGSEA. This CDR3 comprises 13 residues. V shed 7 bases and J 6 bases; nucleotides not matched to a gene: 7. This chain's CDR3 is CSASDRVAGELFF. The DNA for the CDR3 is TGCAGCGCTTCGGACAGGGTGGCCGGGGAGCTGTTTTTT.

The gene calls are TRBV6-2 or TRBV6-3 and TRBJ2-2; perhaps TRBD2 as D (6 bases). This CDR3 is 15 amino acids long. Between the trimmed V and J ends, which lost 6 bases and 5 bases, there was a span of 16 bases. Germline lookup yields CDR1 MNHEY and CDR2 SVGEGT. Here the CDR3 DNA reads TGTGCCAGCAGCGCGGCGTGGGGGAGGACCGGGGAGCTGTTTTTT. Translating it yields CASSAAWGRTGELFF.

The chain uses TRBV9 and TRBJ2-2, with 12 positions matching TRBD1. CDR3 length: 17 amino acids. Germline V gives CDR1 SGDLS, CDR2 YYNGEE. V trimming: 3 bases; J trimming: 5 bases; junction bases outside the gene matches: 8. The CDR3: CASSAGGQGAGTGELFF. CDR3 coding DNA: TGTGCCAGCAGCGCTGGGGGACAGGGGGCAGGAACCGGGGAGCTGTTTTTT.

The genes are TRBV4-3 and TRBJ2-7; TRBD1 matches 8 bases. Germline CDR1 and CDR2: LGHNA and YSLEER. This CDR3 spans 17 amino acids. V shed 4 bases and J 3 bases; nucleotides not matched to a gene: 14. CDR3 in DNA: TGCGCCAGCAGCCTTCGCGTGGGACAGGATATAGTCTACGAGCAGTACTTC. This gives the protein CASSLRVGQDIVYEQYF.

The chain has TRBV3-1 (or the pseudogene TRBV3-2) and TRBJ1-2; TRBD1 is a possible D gene (5 bases). Germline lookup yields CDR1 LGHDT and CDR2 YNNKEL (reference sequence). Between the trimmed V and J ends, which lost 6 bases and 1 base, there was a span of 12 bases. The CDR3 is 14 residues long. The CDR3 loop reads CASREGGGNYGYTF. The CDR3 DNA follows: TGTGCCAGCAGAGAGGGCGGGGGTAACTATGGCTACACCTTC.

The rearrangement joins TRBV10-3 to TRBJ2-1; 8 bases match TRBD2. Germline assignment: CDR1 ENHRY and CDR2 SYGVKD. After removal of 0 bases from V and 5 bases from J, the junction contained 6 bases not matched to a gene. CDR3 length equals 16 residues. This chain's CDR3 is CAISESIAGGHNEQFF. The DNA for the CDR3 is TGTGCCATCAGTGAGTCGATCGCGGGGGGACACAATGAGCAGTTCTTC.

This rearrangement joins TRBV6-5 to TRBJ1-4; 10 nucleotides match TRBD1. Germline assignment: CDR1 MNHEY and CDR2 SVGAGI. This CDR3 is built from 14 residues. V dropped 6 bases and J dropped 5; count of bases not matched to a gene: 3. The CDR3 is CASRPGQGNEKLFF. The CDR3 coding sequence is TGTGCCAGCAGACCGGGACAGGGGAATGAAAAACTGTTTTTT.

The genes are TRBV11-2 and TRBJ1-5; no firm D call. V was shortened by 5 bases and J by 0 bases, with 11 bases between the two germline ends. The length of the CDR3 is 15 residues. Germline V CDR1 and CDR2: SGHAT, FQNNGV. The CDR3 protein is CASSDQRNSNQPQHF. Written as DNA, the CDR3 is TGTGCCAGCAGCGACCAGAGGAATAGCAATCAGCCCCAGCATTTT.

This clone was seen a single time. This chain links TRBV5-1 with TRBJ1-1; 7 nucleotides align to TRBD1. CDR1 SGHRS and CDR2 YFSETQ come from the germline V gene. V was pared by 4 bases and J by 1 base, with 10 bases of the junction left unmatched. The CDR3 has 16 amino acids. CDR3 in DNA: TGCGCCAGCAGCCAGACAGGGCTGGCCGGGAACACTGAAGCTTTCTTT. Amino acid sequence: CASSQTGLAGNTEAFF.